Listed below are T cell receptor beta chains from one sample, sequenced in a study of PD-1 blockade in classical Hodgkin lymphoma. Profiled with immunoSEQ multiplex PCR; TCRdb holds only in-frame clones, not every one. The profile shows several thousand clones, 80% of them singletons. The material sequenced was CD4+ T cells from blood, taken at baseline. Receptor source: a human donor with classical Hodgkin lymphoma. CDR3s include the opening cysteine and the closing phenylalanine or tryptophan. The D gene is left open where the match is weak. Where a row states a size, it is once, few, many or the class of an expanded clone; other rows omit it.

d_call j_call v_call clone_size cdr3_aa cdr3_nt
NA TRBJ1-5 TRBV27 medium-sized CASSPGIDSNQPQHF TGTGCCAGCAGCCCGGGGATTGATAGCAATCAGCCCCAGCATTTT
NA TRBJ2-3 TRBV27 NA CASRRTDTQYF TGTGCCAGTCGGAGGACAGATACGCAGTATTTT
NA TRBJ2-7 TRBV5-1 NA CASSIRDSYEQYF TGCGCCAGCAGCATCCGGGACTCCTACGAGCAGTACTTC
TRBD2 TRBJ2-5 TRBV7-9 NA CASSPRVGGRAAGTQYF TGTGCCAGCAGCCCTAGAGTTGGCGGGAGGGCCGCCGGGACCCAGTACTTC
NA TRBJ1-6 TRBV5-1 NA CASSLAGYNSPLHF TGCGCCAGCAGCTTGGCCGGGTATAATTCACCCCTCCACTTT
NA TRBJ2-1 TRBV18 NA CASSPGLYEQFF TGTGCCAGCTCCCCGGGACTGTATGAGCAGTTCTTC
NA TRBJ1-1 TRBV11-3 NA CASSLDQGHTEAFF TGTGCCAGCAGCTTAGATCAGGGCCACACTGAAGCTTTCTTT
TRBD1 TRBJ1-1 TRBV5-4 NA CASSTGTANTEAFF TGTGCCAGCAGCACCGGGACAGCGAACACTGAAGCTTTCTTT
NA TRBJ2-2 TRBV10-3 once CAISVDSYNTGELFF TGTGCCATCAGTGTCGACAGCTATAACACCGGGGAGCTGTTTTTT
NA TRBJ2-2 TRBV5-6 NA CASSLGGNTGELFF TGTGCCAGCAGCTTGGGGGGAAACACCGGGGAGCTGTTTTTT
NA TRBJ2-3 TRBV28 NA CASSMTASTDTQYF TGTGCCAGCAGTATGACAGCTAGCACAGATACGCAGTATTTT
TRBD1 TRBJ2-7 TRBV11-3 NA CASSSGQGRYEQYF TGTGCCAGCAGCTCAGGACAGGGCCGGTACGAGCAGTACTTC
NA TRBJ2-7 TRBV10-3 NA CAIRGTSYEQYF TGTGCCATCAGAGGAACTAGCTACGAGCAGTACTTC
NA TRBJ1-1 TRBV6-1 NA CASVWGFDTEAFF TGTGCCAGCGTGTGGGGGTTTGACACTGAAGCTTTCTTT
NA TRBJ2-7 TRBV18 once CASSTSSYEQYF TGTGCCAGCTCAACGAGCTCCTACGAGCAGTACTTC
TRBD1 TRBJ1-2 TRBV23-1 NA CASSQTLGTGCGGPRGYTF TGCGCCAGCAGTCAAACCCTTGGGACAGGCTGCGGAGGTCCGAGGGGCTACACCTTC
NA TRBJ2-3 TRBV2 NA CASSKEEDTQYF TGTGCCAGCAGCAAGGAGGAGGATACGCAGTATTTT
NA TRBJ2-7 TRBV28 NA CASSPTGPASYEQYF TGTGCCAGCAGTCCGACAGGTCCTGCCTCCTACGAGCAGTACTTC
NA TRBJ2-2 TRBV5-1 NA CASGQTGQTGELFF TGCGCCAGCGGACAGACGGGACAAACCGGGGAGCTGTTTTTT
TRBD2 TRBJ2-7 TRBV6-1 NA CASVAGGSSYEQYF TGTGCCAGTGTAGCGGGAGGAAGTTCCTACGAGCAGTACTTC
TRBD2 TRBJ2-1 TRBV19 NA CASSSLAGGSSYNEQFF TGTGCCAGTAGTTCTCTAGCGGGAGGGAGCTCCTACAATGAGCAGTTCTTC
TRBD1 TRBJ2-4 TRBV2 NA CASSGRGTGGQNIQYF TGTGCCAGCAGTGGGAGGGGGACAGGGGGCCAAAACATTCAGTACTTC
NA TRBJ1-2 TRBV5-6 NA CASSFSVSWDYGYTF TGTGCCAGCAGCTTTTCGGTGTCATGGGACTATGGCTACACCTTC
TRBD1 TRBJ2-7 TRBV5-1 NA CASSLDLQGSSYEQYF TGCGCCAGCAGCTTGGACCTACAGGGGAGCTCCTACGAGCAGTACTTC
TRBD2 TRBJ2-1 TRBV6-6 NA CASSPSGRASNEQFF TGTGCCAGTTCCCCTAGCGGGAGGGCCTCCAATGAGCAGTTCTTC
TRBD2 TRBJ2-3 TRBV29-1 once CSVHLAGADTQYF TGCAGCGTTCACCTAGCGGGAGCAGATACGCAGTATTTT
NA TRBJ2-7 TRBV25-1 NA CASSDIAPYEQYF TGTGCCAGCAGTGACATAGCTCCCTACGAGCAGTACTTC
NA TRBJ2-2 TRBV2 NA CASSGAGNTGELFF TGTGCCAGCAGTGGCGCCGGAAACACCGGGGAGCTGTTTTTT